Listed here is a single TCR beta chain. Its antigen is still unknown. This entry comes from a study of multiple sclerosis patients with progressive multifocal leukoencephalopathy. Spiked into each PCR were synthetic inline TR CDR3 controls of all V-J pairings. TCRdb keeps only in-frame clones here, not all; method: immunoSEQ multiplex PCR. There are more than 30,000 clones in the sample; about 92% occur only once, and more than 1.5% lies in the top ten. Whole-study results and caveats: Expanded clones at PML onset predated and persisted through natalizumab therapy.

Stated time point: before natalizumab initiation. All PML patients were female, and all patients had earlier interferon beta. This CDR3 contains 13 residues. Trimming removed 1 base at V and 6 bases at J, with 10 bases between. Germline loops: CDR1 LGHNT, CDR2 FRNRAP. The sequence was obtained from a man aged 25-45 years with multiple sclerosis. The chain employs TRBV12-5 and TRBJ2-7, with D perhaps matching TRBD1 (7 bases). Sequencing was carried out using PBMCs. The CDR3 region is CASGLAGGSEQYF. The CDR3 coding sequence is TGTGCTAGTGGTTTGGCAGGGGGGAGCGAGCAGTACTTC.